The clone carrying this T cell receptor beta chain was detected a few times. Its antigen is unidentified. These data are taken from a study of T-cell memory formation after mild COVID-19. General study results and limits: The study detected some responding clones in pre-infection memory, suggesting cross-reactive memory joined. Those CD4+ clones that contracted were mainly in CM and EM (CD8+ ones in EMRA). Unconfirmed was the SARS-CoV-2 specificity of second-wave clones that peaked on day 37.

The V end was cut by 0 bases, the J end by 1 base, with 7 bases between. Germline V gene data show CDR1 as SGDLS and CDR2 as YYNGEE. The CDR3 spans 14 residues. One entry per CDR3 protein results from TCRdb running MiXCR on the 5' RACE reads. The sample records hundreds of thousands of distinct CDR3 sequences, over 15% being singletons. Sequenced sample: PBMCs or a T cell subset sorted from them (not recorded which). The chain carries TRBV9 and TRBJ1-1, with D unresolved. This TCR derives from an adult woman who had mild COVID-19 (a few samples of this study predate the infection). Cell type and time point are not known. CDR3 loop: CASSVAGTNTEAFF. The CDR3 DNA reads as TGTGCCAGCAGCGTAGCGGGAACGAACACTGAAGCTTTCTTT.